The 32 T cell receptor beta chains below come from one sample, sequenced in a study of T-cell reconstitution after alpha-beta-depleted transplantation in children. TCRbeta library construction was performed incorporating unique molecular identifiers. TCRdb itself ran the PCR reads through MiXCR, one entry per CDR3 protein. The sample consists of about 640,000 distinct CDR3 sequences, 16% of them appearing once. The sequencing here drew on PBMCs from the stem cell graft donor, taken from the stem cell graft. The receptors here all came from a human donor who donated a stem cell graft to a child with acute myeloid leukemia.

This clonotype was recorded a few times. This chain joins TRBV10-3 and TRBJ2-7, with unresolved D. With 3 bases removed from V and 5 bases from J, the gap between germline ends came to 14 bases. The CDR3 is made up of 14 amino acids. Per the germline V gene, CDR1 is ENHRY and CDR2 is SYGVKD. The CDR3 spells CAISESSGRNEQYV. The CDR3 nucleotides are TGTGCCATCAGTGAATCTTCCGGCCGGAACGAGCAGTACGTC.

This chain connects TRBV20-1 to TRBJ1-6; no firm D call. V gave up 1 base and J gave up 13 bases, with 23 bases separating them. The CDR3 loop spans 16 amino acids. Germline CDR1 DFQATT, CDR2 SNEGSKA (reference sequence). DNA of the CDR3: TGCAGTGCTAGAGGCCCCCCCACTGAAAAAGGGAATCCCCTCCACTTT. It yields the protein CSARGPPTEKGNPLHF.

This clonotype appeared a few times. The chain is built from TRBV7-2 and TRBJ1-1; D possibly corresponds to TRBD1 (6 bases). The CDR3 spans 17 residues. The germline V gene encodes CDR1 SGHTA and CDR2 FQGNSA. V lost 1 base and J 0 bases, leaving 15 bases between the germline ends. The CDR3 bases are TGTGCCAGCAGCTTAGTTTCTCTCGGACAGTTGAACACTGAAGCTTTCTTT. This gives the protein CASSLVSLGQLNTEAFF.

This clonotype occurred many times. The genes are TRBV20-1 and TRBJ2-3, with D tentatively TRBD1 (6 bases). This CDR3 comprises 13 residues. Trimming removed 5 bases from V and 7 bases from J, with 16 bases in between. CDR1 and CDR2 from the germline V gene are DFQATT and SNEGSKA (reference sequence). In nucleotides, the CDR3 is TGCAGTGCTTGGCAGGGGTCTCAGTATACGCAGTATTTT. Encoded protein: CSAWQGSQYTQYF.

V gene TRBV6-1 combines with J gene TRBJ1-1; D gene uncertain. CDR3 length equals 12 residues. CDR1 is MNHNS, CDR2 SASEGT, per germline. V shed 1 base and J shed 5 bases, with 5 bases lying between them. The CDR3 region has the DNA TGTGCCAGCAGTGAAGTACATACTGAAGCTTTCTTT. Protein: CASSEVHTEAFF.

This clonotype appeared many times. The chain links TRBV15 to TRBJ1-5; D remains unclear. V lost 0 bases, J lost 0 bases, and 6 bases lay in between. This CDR3 comprises 15 residues. Germline assignment: CDR1 LNHNV and CDR2 YYDKDF (reference sequence). As DNA, the CDR3 is TGTGCCACCAGCAGAGATCGTGGTAGCAATCAGCCCCAGCATTTT. Translating it yields CATSRDRGSNQPQHF.

A note on this clonotype: The junction departs from the called germline gene at one end, perhaps through a read error. The rearrangement links TRBV7-2 to TRBJ2-6; 9 nucleotides align to TRBD1. There are 16 residues in the CDR3. The germline V gene encodes CDR1 SGHTA and CDR2 FQGNSA. The CDR3, as DNA: TGTGCCGGCAGCACGTACAGGGGGCGTGGGGCCAACGTCCTGACTTTC. Encoded protein: CAGSTYRGRGANVLTF.

This clonotype occurred many times. V and J are TRBV12-3 or TRBV12-4 and TRBJ2-7, with D tentatively TRBD1 or TRBD2 (5 bases each). The CDR3 length is 14 residues. V dropped 5 bases and J dropped 5 bases, with 16 bases sitting between them. Here the CDR3 reads CASSDSGYGDEQYF. The CDR3 coding sequence is TGTGCCAGCAGTGACTCAGGGTACGGGGACGAGCAGTACTTC.

The chain joins TRBV7-3 to TRBJ2-1; the match to TRBD2 covers 10 bases. The CDR3 runs to 15 residues. CDR1 and CDR2 (germline): SGHTA, FQGTGA. The V segment lost 6 bases and the J segment 5 bases; nucleotides outside the gene matches: 7. CDR3 sequence (DNA): TGTGCCAGCAGTATCGGACTAGCGGCAAACAATGAGCAGTTCTTC. Protein sequence: CASSIGLAANNEQFF.

CDR3 DNA: TGTGCCAGCTCACCAGACAGGTCTCGGAACACCGGGGAGCTGTTTTTT. Protein sequence: CASSPDRSRNTGELFF. V and J are TRBV18 and TRBJ2-2; D may be TRBD1 (6 bases). The CDR3 spans 16 residues. V lost 2 bases, J lost 1 base, and 11 bases lay in between. Germline lookup yields CDR1 KGHSH and CDR2 LQKENI.

This clonotype showed up just a few times. The V and J genes are TRBV12-3 or TRBV12-4 and TRBJ1-5, with no clear D. This CDR3 spans 13 amino acids. V shed 7 bases and J shed 9 bases, with 16 bases lying between them. This chain's CDR3 is CASTNTISAPQHF. CDR3 nucleotides: TGTGCCAGCACCAACACAATCAGTGCGCCCCAGCATTTT.

The chain is built from TRBV7-9 and TRBJ2-1, with 9 bases matching TRBD2. The germline CDR1 and CDR2 sequences are SEHNR and FQNEAQ (reference sequence). CDR3 length equals 15 residues. Unmatched junction bases numbered 10, after V lost 5 bases and J lost 8 bases. CDR3 coding DNA: TGTGCCAGCAGCCCGGGACTAGCCCCCAGGGATGAGCAGTTCTTC. As protein: CASSPGLAPRDEQFF.

Of note for this clonotype: The junction departs from germline at one end; a sequencing error may be responsible. This rearrangement joins TRBV12-3 or TRBV12-4 to TRBJ2-1, with 8 bases fitting TRBD2. This CDR3 is built from 12 residues. The CDR3 is CASSPGGNEHFF. Here the CDR3 DNA reads TGTGCCAGCAGTCCGGGGGGGAATGAGCATTTCTTC.

This chain joins TRBV7-2 and TRBJ1-2; unclear D gene. V was trimmed by 2 bases and J by 5 bases, leaving 9 bases between them. Germline lookup yields CDR1 SGHTA and CDR2 FQGNSA. This CDR3 region has 13 residues. The DNA for the CDR3 is TGTGCCAGCAGCTTAAGCAGCGATTATGGCTACACCTTC. Translation: CASSLSSDYGYTF.

This clonotype has only a few counts. This chain connects TRBV12-3 or TRBV12-4 to TRBJ1-5; D unresolved. V was pared by 6 bases and J by 5 bases, with 17 bases between. This CDR3 contains 15 residues. The CDR3 loop is CASSADGALYQPQHF. The CDR3 nucleotides are TGTGCCAGCAGCGCCGACGGAGCGCTCTATCAGCCCCAGCATTTT.

This sequence joins TRBV4-3 and TRBJ2-3; D gene unclear. The CDR3 has 16 amino acids. V lost 4 bases and J 6 bases, leaving 20 bases between the germline ends. Germline values: CDR1 LGHNA, CDR2 YSLEER. The CDR3 loop reads CASSRDKTNGGDTQYF. CDR3 bases: TGCGCCAGCAGCCGCGACAAGACGAACGGTGGTGATACGCAGTATTTT.

This clonotype showed up just a few times. The chain has TRBV19 and TRBJ2-2; D is unresolved. There are 13 residues in the CDR3. In germline, CDR1 is LNHDA, CDR2 SQIVND (reference sequence). Trimming took off 7 bases at V and 4 bases at J, with 10 bases between the two ends. The CDR3 here is CASNRATTGELFF. For the CDR3, the DNA is TGTGCCAGTAATAGAGCAACCACCGGGGAGCTGTTTTTT.

The V gene is TRBV9, the J gene TRBJ2-6, with D hard to call. CDR1 and CDR2 (germline): SGDLS, YYNGEE. The CDR3 is 14 amino acids. Trimming cost V 4 bases and J 3 bases, with 8 bases left between them. CDR3 protein: CASSPGYGANVLTF. CDR3 nucleotide sequence: TGTGCCAGCAGCCCGGGTTATGGGGCCAACGTCCTGACTTTC.

This clonotype appeared many times. V and J are TRBV12-3 or TRBV12-4 and TRBJ2-3, with 7 bases that match TRBD2. V trimming: 7 bases; J trimming: 2 bases; junction bases outside the gene matches: 6. The CDR3 contains 14 residues. The CDR3 sequence: CASTLGTTTDTQYF. CDR3 in DNA: TGTGCCAGCACCTTGGGGACTACCACAGATACGCAGTATTTT.

The chain couples TRBV7-9 to TRBJ2-7; D might be TRBD1 (6 bases). CDR1 is SEHNR, CDR2 FQNEAQ, per germline (reference sequence). CDR3 length equals 14 residues. V lost 5 bases and J 2 bases, leaving 13 bases between the germline ends. The CDR3 DNA is TGTGCCAGCAGCACCGAGACAGGCCCCTACGAGCAGTACTTC. This sequence encodes CASSTETGPYEQYF.

V gene TRBV13 combines with J gene TRBJ2-5; D gene uncertain. V lost 2 bases and J lost 1, with 11 bases in between. Germline CDR1 reads PRHDT; CDR2 reads FYEKMQ (reference sequence). The CDR3 has 15 residues. The CDR3 DNA follows: TGTGCCAGCAGCTTAAAGCCAGTAATCCAAGAGACCCAGTACTTC. Translation gives CASSLKPVIQETQYF.

A remark on this clonotype: This clone may be a read error of a much larger clone one base away. The gene calls are TRBV5-6 and TRBJ2-7; D is unclear. Germline V gene data show CDR1 as SGHDT and CDR2 as YYEEEE. This CDR3 contains 14 residues. CDR3 residues: CASGLAGVLFEQYF. The CDR3 coding sequence is TGTGCCAGCGGCTTGGCCGGAGTTCTGTTCGAGCAGTACTTC.

This clonotype was observed many times. The CDR3 DNA reads as TGCGCCAGCAGCTTGGACGGGGAGCTGTTTTTT. This codes for CASSLDGELFF. V and J are TRBV5-1 and TRBJ2-2; D unclear. The CDR3 loop spans 11 amino acids. Looked up from germline, CDR1 is SGHRS and CDR2 is YFSETQ. Trimming shortened V by 0 bases and J by 7 bases, and 1 base separated the two germline ends.

This clonotype has a count of ten or more. The chain recombines TRBV20-1 with TRBJ1-5; TRBD1 aligns across 8 bases. With 6 bases clipped from V and 0 bases from J, the junction kept 10 bases outside the gene matches. Germline CDR1 DFQATT, CDR2 SNEGSKA (reference sequence). The CDR3 is 16 amino acids. The CDR3 loop is CSAIDRGRVSNQPQHF. The CDR3 DNA is TGCAGTGCCATAGACAGGGGCAGAGTTAGCAATCAGCCCCAGCATTTT.

Many counts were recorded for this clonotype. The chain has TRBV5-1 and TRBJ1-2, with a possible D match to TRBD1 (5 bases). The germline V and J ends were trimmed by 1 base and 3 bases, with 7 bases remaining between them. This CDR3 spans 13 amino acids. Germline V gives CDR1 SGHRS, CDR2 YFSETQ. The chain's CDR3 is CASSLRGDYGYTF. The CDR3 bases are TGCGCCAGCAGCTTGAGGGGAGACTATGGCTACACCTTC.

This clonotype has a count of ten or more. V gene TRBV7-2 combines with J gene TRBJ2-7; D gene uncertain. Trimming shortened V by 1 base and J by 6 bases, and 16 bases separated the two germline ends. The CDR3 loop spans 15 amino acids. Germline-derived CDR1 and CDR2 are SGHTA and FQGNSA. Here the CDR3 DNA reads TGTGCCAGCAGCTTAGACCCCCCTGGGATTGGCGAGCAGTACTTC. Its translation is CASSLDPPGIGEQYF.

The chain links TRBV4-3 to TRBJ1-2, with D unresolved. The germline V and J ends were trimmed by 1 base and 6 bases, with 18 bases remaining between them. Germline lookup yields CDR1 LGHNA and CDR2 YSLEER. The CDR3 is 16 amino acids. The DNA for the CDR3 is TGCGCCAGCAGCCAAGCAGCTTACCGGGCCTCGGATGGCTACACCTTC. Protein sequence: CASSQAAYRASDGYTF.

This clonotype has at least ten counts. This chain uses TRBV11-2 with TRBJ1-2, with 7 bases matching TRBD1. The CDR3 runs to 13 residues. V trimming: 6 bases; J trimming: 4 bases; junction bases outside the gene matches: 5. Germline V gene sequence: CDR1 SGHAT, CDR2 FQNNGV. The CDR3 nucleotides are TGTGCCAGCAGATCCACAGGGGCCTATGGCTACACCTTC. Translating it yields CASRSTGAYGYTF.

The chain joins TRBV7-7 to TRBJ2-7; no reliable D call. CDR3 length equals 11 residues. Looked up from germline, CDR1 is SSHAT and CDR2 is FNYEAQ (reference sequence). Trimming took off 5 bases at V and 4 bases at J, with 6 bases between the two ends. CDR3 residues: CASSIQYEQYV. CDR3 coding DNA: TGTGCCAGCAGCATACAGTACGAGCAGTACGTC.

This clonotype was counted a few times. In DNA form, the CDR3 reads TGTGCCTGGAGTGGGATGGCAGTCCTTTTTAACTATGGCTACACCTTC. Protein product: CAWSGMAVLFNYGYTF. The chain is built from TRBV30 and TRBJ1-2; D is unclear. V was shortened by 1 base and J by 1 base, with 16 bases between the two germline ends. The CDR3 loop spans 16 amino acids. In germline, CDR1 is GTSNPN, CDR2 SVGIG (reference sequence).

This chain links TRBV5-5 with TRBJ1-1; D remains unclear. Between the trimmed V and J ends, which lost 0 bases and 0 bases, there was a span of 15 bases. The CDR3 spans 17 residues. The V gene's germline CDR1 is SGHKS and CDR2 YYEKEE (reference sequence). The CDR3 DNA is TGTGCCAGCAGCTTGGTGGCGTTCGGGGTCCTGAACACTGAAGCTTTCTTT. This sequence encodes CASSLVAFGVLNTEAFF.

The chain couples TRBV10-2 to TRBJ1-5; D might be TRBD1 (5 bases). V lost 2 bases and J 4 bases, leaving 12 bases between the germline ends. Germline values: CDR1 WSHSY, CDR2 SAAADI. The CDR3 totals 15 residues. The CDR3 DNA sequence: TGCGCCAGCAGTGAGACCGGGACGGAGAATCAGCCCCAGCATTTT. Amino acid sequence: CASSETGTENQPQHF.